Shown below are 10 T cell receptor beta chains from a single sample sequenced in a study of cytomegalovirus exposure and HLA in healthy donors. PCR primers comprised 60 Vbeta and 13 Jbeta primers. Libraries were prepared by immunoSEQ multiplex PCR; TCRdb keeps only in-frame clonotypes and omits some of them. The sample includes about 140,000 clones, around 77% seen only once; the top ten take 4.9%. The sequencing input was PBMCs. The receptors were sampled from a woman between 50 and 59 years old in good health and CMV-seronegative.

The rearrangement uses TRBV2 and TRBJ2-7; TRBD1 agrees at 9 bases. From germline, CDR1 is SNHLY and CDR2 FYNNEI. The CDR3 covers 15 residues. J lost 0 bases, V lost 8 bases, and 8 bases had no gene match. The chain's CDR3 is CASATGTGLSYEQYF. CDR3 bases: TGTGCCAGCGCTACCGGGACAGGGCTCTCCTACGAGCAGTACTTC.

This sequence joins TRBV29-1 and TRBJ1-5; tentatively, D is TRBD1 (6 bases). Trimming took off 6 bases at V and 7 bases at J, with 19 bases between the two ends. The CDR3 runs 14 residues. Germline CDR1 is SQVTM and CDR2 is ANQGSEA. CDR3 DNA: TGCAGCGTGTTGCAGCAGGGGCCACACCAGCCCCAGCATTTT. Translated: CSVLQQGPHQPQHF.

This clone occurred a few times. The V and J genes are TRBV29-1 and TRBJ2-5; D perhaps matches TRBD1 (5 bases). V was pared by 3 bases and J by 5 bases, with 13 bases between. The CDR3 consists of 13 residues. Looked up from germline, CDR1 is SQVTM and CDR2 is ANQGSEA. CDR3 loop: CSVEGQGTETQYF. The CDR3 nucleotides are TGCAGCGTTGAGGGTCAGGGTACGGAGACCCAGTACTTC.

The V gene is TRBV7-2, the J gene TRBJ1-6; the match to TRBD1 covers 7 bases. CDR1 and CDR2 (germline): SGHTA, FQGNSA. V gave up 5 bases and J gave up 3 bases; unmatched junction bases: 7. The CDR3 is 16 residues long. The CDR3, as DNA: TGTGCCAGCAGCCTAAGGCGACAGGGCTATAATTCACCCCTCCACTTT. Translation gives CASSLRRQGYNSPLHF.

This clone has a handful of counts. The chain carries TRBV30 and TRBJ1-1; D is uncertain. The V gene's germline CDR1 is GTSNPN and CDR2 SVGIG (reference sequence). The CDR3 covers 12 residues. V dropped 1 base and J dropped 5 bases, with 8 bases sitting between them. The CDR3 sequence: CAWSAGWTEAFF. The CDR3, as DNA: TGTGCCTGGAGTGCCGGGTGGACTGAAGCTTTCTTT.

This chain connects TRBV29-1 to TRBJ1-2, with D possibly matching TRBD1 (6 bases). The CDR3 has 15 residues. CDR1 and CDR2 from the germline V gene are SQVTM and ANQGSEA. Trimming took 0 bases from V and 7 from J, leaving 18 bases between them. The CDR3 protein is CSVEESTGTYSGYTF. The CDR3, as DNA: TGCAGCGTTGAAGAAAGTACAGGGACCTATTCTGGCTACACCTTC.

V is TRBV7-9 and J is TRBJ2-7, with unresolved D. The CDR3 extends over 14 amino acids. Trimming stripped 5 bases from V and 3 bases from J, with 14 bases between. Germline V gene lookup returns CDR1 SEHNR and CDR2 FQNEAQ (reference sequence). The CDR3 here is CASSKTSAGYEQYF. In DNA form, the CDR3 reads TGTGCCAGCAGCAAAACCTCGGCAGGCTACGAGCAGTACTTC. Variable domain in full (rest from reference TRBV7-9 and TRBJ2-7): DTGVSQNPRHKITKRGQNVTFRCDPISEHNRLYWYRQTLGQGPEFLTYFQNEAQLEKSRLLSDRFSAERPKGSFSTLEIQRTEQGDSAMYLCASSKTSAGYEQYFGPGTRLTVT.

Concerning this clone itself: This sample includes further DNA sequences coding for the same CDR3. The chain employs TRBV28 and TRBJ1-5; D is possibly TRBD1 (6 bases). Germline V CDR1 and CDR2: MDHEN, SYDVKM. The CDR3 is made up of 15 amino acids. Trimming took 2 bases from V and 7 from J, leaving 15 bases between them. The CDR3: CASSLNPGRGQPQHF. The CDR3 DNA reads TGTGCCAGCAGTTTAAATCCGGGGAGGGGGCAGCCCCAGCATTTT.

The chain has TRBV7-2 and TRBJ2-3, with 16 positions matching TRBD2. The CDR3 has 19 amino acids. Trimming removed 1 base from V and 4 bases from J; junction bases left unmatched: 8. CDR1 is SGHTA and CDR2 is FQGNSA in the germline V gene. For the CDR3, the DNA is TGTGCCAGCAGCTTAGTAGGGACTAGCGGGGGGGCCGCGGCAGATACGCAGTATTTT. Encoded protein: CASSLVGTSGGAAADTQYF.

This clone was found a few times. This rearrangement joins TRBV19 to TRBJ2-6; D unclear. Germline CDR1 and CDR2: LNHDA and SQIVND (reference sequence). The V end was cut by 4 bases, the J end by 2 bases, with 18 bases between. The CDR3 is 18 amino acids. CDR3 sequence reads: CASSTSATTFAGANVLTF. The CDR3 region has the DNA TGTGCCAGTAGTACGTCCGCGACAACCTTTGCTGGGGCCAACGTCCTGACTTTC.